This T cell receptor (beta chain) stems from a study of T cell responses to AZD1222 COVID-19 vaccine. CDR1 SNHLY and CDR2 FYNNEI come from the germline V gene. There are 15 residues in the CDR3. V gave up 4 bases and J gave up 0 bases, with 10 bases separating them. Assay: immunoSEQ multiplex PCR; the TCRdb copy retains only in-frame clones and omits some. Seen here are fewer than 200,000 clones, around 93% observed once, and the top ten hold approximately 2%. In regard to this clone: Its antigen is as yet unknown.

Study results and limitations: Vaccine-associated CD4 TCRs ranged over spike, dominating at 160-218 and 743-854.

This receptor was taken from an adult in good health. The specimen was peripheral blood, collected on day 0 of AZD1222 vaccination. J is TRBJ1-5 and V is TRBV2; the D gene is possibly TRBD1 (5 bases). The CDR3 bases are TGTGCCAGCAGTGTAGGGGCAAATAGCAATCAGCCCCAGCATTTT. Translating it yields CASSVGANSNQPQHF.